A single T cell receptor beta chain is shown here with its context. The sample belongs to a study of blood T cell repertoires in COVID-19. As for the study in general: PBMCs, B-cell-depleted T cells, or T cells were the source of the cDNA or gDNA that made up the material.

Original processing methods: The authors estimated nucleated cell counts from reference gene primer amplification. Using immunoSEQ multiplex PCR, the repertoire was profiled, and TCRdb retains in-frame clones only, with some absent. V and J calls and clone size follow that table, whereas D and trimming were derived from the DNA. Here the sample spans roughly 200,000 clones, around 85% being singletons. Living in 24 US areas, the participants were between roughly 18 and 90 years of age. For recovered donors of Cohort 3, there were two negative PCRs, clearance, or symptom resolution. Germline trimming cut 2 bases from V and 1 base from J; bases unmatched to any gene: 9. The CDR3 has 17 residues. Germline assignment: CDR1 SGHRS and CDR2 YFSETQ.

The V gene is TRBV5-1, the J gene TRBJ2-3; 8 bases fit TRBD2. Sequences were obtained from PBMCs or T cells enriched from blood (not recorded which). This sequence was found in a man between 40 and 49 years old who had recovered from COVID-19. The CDR3 spells CASSFKPGTRGTDTQYF. The DNA for the CDR3 is TGCGCCAGCAGCTTTAAACCTGGGACTAGAGGCACAGATACGCAGTATTTT.